These 28 T cell receptor beta chains originate from one sample sequenced in a study of blood T cell repertoires in COVID-19. Measured with immunoSEQ multiplex PCR; TCRdb has only the in-frame clones, and not every one. The repertoire consists of about 120,000 clones, with about nine tenths occurring once and the leading ten covering roughly 29%. Sequenced sample: peripheral blood. These receptors were taken from a woman in her 70s with acute or convalescent COVID-19.

This sequence joins TRBV7-8 and TRBJ2-2, with a weak D call TRBD1 (6 bases). Looked up from germline, CDR1 is SGHVS and CDR2 is FQNEAQ. CDR3 length: 16 amino acids. The germline V and J ends were trimmed by 1 base and 4 bases, with 13 bases remaining between them. The CDR3 region is CASSLGNRVITGELFF. CDR3 sequence (DNA): TGTGCCAGCAGCTTAGGGAACAGGGTGATCACCGGGGAGCTGTTTTTT.

This chain joins TRBV18 and TRBJ2-2; 10 bases line up with TRBD1. Germline assignment: CDR1 KGHSH and CDR2 LQKENI. The CDR3 has 16 residues. The trim removed 3 bases at V and 1 base at J, leaving 2 bases unmatched. CDR3 DNA: TGTGCCAGCTCACCGGGACAGGGGAGGAACACCGGGGAGCTGTTTTTT. It specifies CASSPGQGRNTGELFF. The whole variable domain, remainder taken from reference TRBV18 and TRBJ2-2, is NAGVMQNPRHLVRRRGQEARLRCSPMKGHSHVYWYRQLPEEGLKFMVYLQKENIIDESGMPKERFSAEFPKEGPSILRIQQVVRGDSAAYFCASSPGQGRNTGELFFGEGSRLTVL.

The chain is built from TRBV9 and TRBJ1-2; D ambiguous. CDR1 and CDR2 (germline): SGDLS, YYNGEE. The CDR3 runs 16 residues. The V end lost 4 bases, the J end lost 3 bases, and 19 bases lay between the germline ends. CDR3 DNA sequence: TGTGCCAGCAGCCCTCCGGAGGTGCCGGGTGACTATGGCTACACCTTC. This sequence encodes CASSPPEVPGDYGYTF.

The rearrangement uses TRBV4-1 and TRBJ2-2, with a possible D match to TRBD1 (6 bases). The V end was cut by 4 bases, the J end by 0 bases, with 12 bases between. The CDR3 contains 16 residues. Per germline, CDR1 MGHRA and CDR2 YSYEKL. Here the CDR3 reads CASSPSQGANTGELFF. CDR3 nucleotides: TGCGCCAGCAGCCCCTCACAGGGAGCGAACACCGGGGAGCTGTTTTTT.

This clone was detected a few times. The chain is built from TRBV11-2 and TRBJ1-2; 7 bases line up with TRBD1. V gave up 5 bases and J gave up 7 bases; unmatched junction bases: 13. This CDR3 spans 15 amino acids. Germline V gene sequence: CDR1 SGHAT, CDR2 FQNNGV. The CDR3 DNA is TGTGCCAGCAGCCGGAATGCAGGGGGAGATTTTGGCTACACCTTC. Translation: CASSRNAGGDFGYTF.

The V call is TRBV9, the J call TRBJ2-1; 7 nucleotides align to TRBD2. CDR1 and CDR2 from the germline V gene are SGDLS and YYNGEE. V trimming: 6 bases; J trimming: 6 bases; junction bases outside the gene matches: 12. The CDR3 spans 15 residues. For the CDR3, the DNA is TGTGCCAGCAACCCCGTGGGGGGGAACCTCAATGAGCAGTTCTTC. The encoded protein is CASNPVGGNLNEQFF.

The V gene is TRBV5-1, the J gene TRBJ1-4, with D possibly TRBD1 on 6 matching bases. This CDR3 is built from 14 residues. Germline CDR1 reads SGHRS; CDR2 reads YFSETQ. The V and J ends lost 7 bases and 4 bases respectively, with 14 bases between them. This chain's CDR3 is CASCRGGVNEKLFF. The CDR3 DNA sequence: TGCGCCAGCTGCCGAGGGGGAGTTAATGAAAAACTGTTTTTT.

The chain employs TRBV7-9 and TRBJ2-2; TRBD2 agrees at 7 bases. From germline, CDR1 is SEHNR and CDR2 FQNEAQ (reference sequence). The junction had 11 bases not matched to a gene; V was cut back by 4 bases and J by 6 bases. This CDR3 contains 16 residues. As DNA, the CDR3 is TGTGCCAGCAGCTCATCAGCGGGGCCTCTGGCCGGGGAGCTGTTTTTT. This gives the protein CASSSSAGPLAGELFF.

This clone has a single count. CDR3 bases: TGCAGTGCGAGTGACAGGGTTGCTTTCTTT. The encoded protein is CSASDRVAFF. This chain uses TRBV20-1 with TRBJ1-1; 7 bases are a match to TRBD1. The CDR3 extends over 10 amino acids. The V gene end was trimmed by 6 bases and the J gene end by 11 bases; junction bases not matched to a gene: 6. CDR1 is DFQATT, CDR2 SNEGSKA, per germline (reference sequence).

CDR3 coding DNA: TGTGCCAGCAGCCCCCTTGGGGCCGCCGTTAACTATGGCTACACCTTC. It specifies CASSPLGAAVNYGYTF. The rearrangement joins TRBV3-1 (or the pseudogene TRBV3-2) to TRBJ1-2, with a tentative D call TRBD1 (5 bases). The CDR3 loop spans 16 amino acids. Germline V gene sequence: CDR1 LGHDT, CDR2 YNNKEL (reference sequence). Trimming shortened V by 4 bases and J by 1 base, and 16 bases separated the two germline ends.

The chain links TRBV12-5 to TRBJ1-2; D is uncertain. This CDR3 region has 14 residues. Germline V gene lookup returns CDR1 LGHNT and CDR2 FRNRAP. V lost 2 bases, J lost 1 base, and 8 bases lay in between. For the CDR3, the DNA is TGTGCTAGTGGTTTGTCGGGGTTTAACTATGGCTACACCTTC. Residues: CASGLSGFNYGYTF. Looking up the rest from reference TRBV12-5 and TRBJ1-2 gives the full variable domain: DARVTQTPRHKVTEMGQEVTMRCQPILGHNTVFWYRQTMMQGLELLAYFRNRAPLDDSGMPKDRFSAEMPDATLATLKIQPSEPRDSAVYFCASGLSGFNYGYTFGSGTRLTVV.

The V call is TRBV3-1 (or the pseudogene TRBV3-2), the J call TRBJ1-1; D is possibly TRBD1 (6 bases). The CDR3 runs 14 residues. Trimming removed 1 base from V and 0 bases from J, with 6 bases in between. Germline V gene data show CDR1 as LGHDT and CDR2 as YNNKEL (reference sequence). CDR3 DNA: TGTGCCAGCAGCCAAGGGACAGTGAACACTGAAGCTTTCTTT. Translating it yields CASSQGTVNTEAFF.

The CDR3 DNA follows: TGTGCCAGCAGTCCCCTTGGCCCCGCTAGCAATCAGCCCCAGCATTTT. The encoded protein is CASSPLGPASNQPQHF. The chain recombines TRBV28 with TRBJ1-5, with D unresolved. V was pared by 5 bases and J by 0 bases, with 14 bases between. The germline V gene has CDR1 MDHEN and CDR2 SYDVKM. The CDR3 is made up of 16 amino acids.

This chain joins TRBV28 and TRBJ1-6, with D perhaps TRBD1 (5 bases). Trimming removed 2 bases at V and 9 bases at J, with 14 bases between. The CDR3 has 15 residues. Per germline, CDR1 MDHEN and CDR2 SYDVKM. The CDR3 coding sequence is TGTGCCAGCAGTTTAAACGGGGGATTCGGTTCACCCCTCCACTTT. This encodes CASSLNGGFGSPLHF.

Concerning this clone itself: The junction departs from germline at one end; a sequencing error may be responsible. This sequence joins TRBV6-1 and TRBJ2-5; 7 bases are shared with TRBD1. CDR1 is MNHNS, CDR2 SASEGT, per germline. The CDR3 is 13 residues long. The CDR3 here is CASREGGSETQYF. CDR3 sequence (DNA): TGTGCCAGCAGGGAAGGGGGCAGTGAGACCCAGTACTTC.

The CDR3 region has the DNA TGCGCCAGCAGTAATCAGGGGTGGGGTACTGAAGCTTTCTTT. Protein product: CASSNQGWGTEAFF. The J gene is TRBJ1-1, the V gene TRBV10-2; perhaps TRBD1 as D (6 bases). Germline V CDR1 and CDR2: WSHSY, SAAADI. The V end lost 5 bases, the J end lost 5 bases, and 15 bases lay between the germline ends. This CDR3 is 14 amino acids long.

The V gene is TRBV9, the J gene TRBJ2-2; 7 nucleotides match TRBD1. This CDR3 comprises 15 residues. CDR1 is SGDLS and CDR2 is YYNGEE in the germline V gene. The junction had 5 bases not matched to a gene; V was cut back by 2 bases and J by 4 bases. For the CDR3, the DNA is TGTGCCAGCAGCGTGAACAGGGGTGCCACCGGGGAGCTGTTTTTT. It translates to CASSVNRGATGELFF.

This sequence joins TRBV4-2 and TRBJ2-7, with 7 nucleotides matching TRBD1. Germline V gene sequence: CDR1 LGHNA, CDR2 YNFKEQ. CDR3 length equals 18 residues. Germline trimming cut 1 base from V and 3 bases from J; bases unmatched to any gene: 15. CDR3 protein: CASSQVGTGPQGVYEQYF. In nucleotides, the CDR3 is TGTGCCAGCAGCCAAGTAGGCACGGGGCCCCAGGGGGTCTACGAGCAGTACTTC.

The chain joins TRBV10-3 to TRBJ1-1; maybe TRBD1 (5 bases). The V gene lost 3 bases and the J gene lost 6 bases, with 11 bases spanning the gap. CDR3 length equals 13 residues. CDR1 is ENHRY and CDR2 is SYGVKD in the germline V gene. CDR3 residues: CAISDGQGSEAFF. The DNA of the CDR3 is TGTGCCATCAGTGATGGTCAGGGCTCTGAAGCTTTCTTT.

CDR3 loop: CASSSGGPGQPQHF. The CDR3 coding sequence is TGCGCCAGCAGCTCCGGGGGGCCCGGGCAGCCCCAGCATTTT. The chain couples TRBV5-1 to TRBJ1-5; maybe TRBD1 (6 bases). This CDR3 spans 14 amino acids. CDR1 and CDR2 (germline): SGHRS, YFSETQ. Trimming stripped 3 bases from V and 7 bases from J, with 14 bases between.

This clone showed up just once. The CDR3 bases are TGTGCCAGCAGCTCGGACAGGGGGTATCAGCCCCAGCATTTT. This codes for CASSSDRGYQPQHF. The chain joins TRBV7-8 to TRBJ1-5, with 10 bases aligning to TRBD1. Per germline, CDR1 SGHVS and CDR2 FQNEAQ. The CDR3 sequence is 14 residues long. With 4 bases clipped from V and 5 bases from J, the junction kept 2 bases outside the gene matches. Looking up the rest from reference TRBV7-8 and TRBJ1-5 gives the full variable domain: GAGVSQSPRYKVAKRGQDVALRCDPISGHVSLFWYQQALGQGPEFLTYFQNEAQLDKSGLPSDRFFAERPEGSVSTLKIQRTQQEDSAVYLCASSSDRGYQPQHFGDGTRLSIL.

This clone was recorded only once. The chain is built from TRBV19 and TRBJ1-5; TRBD1 aligns across 7 bases. CDR1 LNHDA and CDR2 SQIVND come from the germline V gene (reference sequence). Trimming removed 3 bases from V and 13 bases from J; junction bases left unmatched: 9. The CDR3 runs to 13 residues. The DNA of the CDR3 is TGTGCCAGTAGTATTGACAGGGTTTCCCCTCAGCATTTT. Its translation: CASSIDRVSPQHF.

This chain joins TRBV6-5 and TRBJ2-3, with D perhaps matching TRBD2 (5 bases). Germline assignment: CDR1 MNHEY and CDR2 SVGAGI. This CDR3 is built from 13 residues. Trimming shortened V by 6 bases and J by 5 bases, and 12 bases separated the two germline ends. The CDR3 DNA is TGTGCCAGCAGGGGTTTGGGGAGAGATACGCAGTATTTT. Translated: CASRGLGRDTQYF.

The CDR3 sequence is CASSLNSFKNIQYF. The CDR3 region has the DNA TGTGCCAGCAGCTTAAACAGCTTCAAAAACATTCAGTACTTC. V and J are TRBV7-2 and TRBJ2-4; D remains unclear. The CDR3 runs to 14 residues. The V end was cut by 2 bases, the J end by 3 bases, with 8 bases between. In germline, CDR1 is SGHTA, CDR2 FQGNSA.

This chain joins TRBV2 and TRBJ1-5; TRBD1 agrees at 7 bases. V lost 3 bases and J lost 6; bases outside the gene matches: 11. The CDR3 covers 16 residues. The V gene's germline CDR1 is SNHLY and CDR2 FYNNEI. The CDR3 sequence: CASSEGTVISGQPQHF. CDR3 sequence (DNA): TGTGCCAGCAGTGAGGGGACAGTAATATCCGGTCAGCCCCAGCATTTT.

This sequence joins TRBV2 and TRBJ2-2; TRBD1 agrees at 10 bases. CDR3 length: 15 residues. CDR1 is SNHLY and CDR2 is FYNNEI in the germline V gene. After removal of 6 bases from V and 4 bases from J, the junction contained 5 bases not matched to a gene. CDR3 DNA: TGTGCCAGCAGCCGACAGGGGGCGGGCACCGGGGAGCTGTTTTTT. This gives the protein CASSRQGAGTGELFF. Based on the CDR3 plus reference TRBV2 and TRBJ2-2, the full variable domain is EPEVTQTPSHQVTQMGQEVILRCVPISNHLYFYWYRQILGQKVEFLVSFYNNEISEKSEIFDDQFSVERPDGSNFTLKIRSTKLEDSAMYFCASSRQGAGTGELFFGEGSRLTVL.

The V and J genes are TRBV7-9 and TRBJ2-6; TRBD1 might be the D (5 bases). Per the germline V gene, CDR1 is SEHNR and CDR2 is FQNEAQ (reference sequence). V was trimmed by 2 bases and J by 0 bases, leaving 11 bases between them. The CDR3 is 17 residues long. CDR3 loop: CASSLYQGSSGANVLTF. The CDR3 coding sequence is TGTGCCAGCAGCTTATACCAGGGAAGCTCTGGGGCCAACGTCCTGACTTTC.

CDR3 DNA sequence: TGCGCCAGCAGCCCGGGGACTGATCCAGGTACCCAGTACTTC. This encodes CASSPGTDPGTQYF. V gene TRBV5-1 combines with J gene TRBJ2-5, with D possibly being TRBD2 (6 bases). The V end was cut by 4 bases, the J end by 8 bases, with 18 bases between. CDR3 length: 14 amino acids. From germline, CDR1 is SGHRS and CDR2 YFSETQ.